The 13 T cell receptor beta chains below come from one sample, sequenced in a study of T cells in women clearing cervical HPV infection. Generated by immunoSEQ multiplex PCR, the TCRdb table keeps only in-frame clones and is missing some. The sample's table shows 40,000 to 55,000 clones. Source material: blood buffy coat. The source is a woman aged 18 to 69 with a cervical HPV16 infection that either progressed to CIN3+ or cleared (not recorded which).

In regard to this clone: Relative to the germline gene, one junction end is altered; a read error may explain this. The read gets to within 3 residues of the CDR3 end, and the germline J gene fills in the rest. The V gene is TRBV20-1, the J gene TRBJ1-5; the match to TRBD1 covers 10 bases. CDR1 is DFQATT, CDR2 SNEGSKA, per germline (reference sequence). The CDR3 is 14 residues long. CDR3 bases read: TGCAGTGCTGGAGACAGGGGGCTAGTGCAGCCC. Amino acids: CSAGDRGLVQP. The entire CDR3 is CSAGDRGLVQPQHF.

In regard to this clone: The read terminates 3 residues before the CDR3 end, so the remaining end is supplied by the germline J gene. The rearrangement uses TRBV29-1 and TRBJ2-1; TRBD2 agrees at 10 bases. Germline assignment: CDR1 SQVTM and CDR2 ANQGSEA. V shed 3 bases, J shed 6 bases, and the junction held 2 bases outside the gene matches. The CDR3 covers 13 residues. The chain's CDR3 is CSVDTSGVNEQFF. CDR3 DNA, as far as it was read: TGCAGCGTTGACACTAGCGGGGTCAATGAG.

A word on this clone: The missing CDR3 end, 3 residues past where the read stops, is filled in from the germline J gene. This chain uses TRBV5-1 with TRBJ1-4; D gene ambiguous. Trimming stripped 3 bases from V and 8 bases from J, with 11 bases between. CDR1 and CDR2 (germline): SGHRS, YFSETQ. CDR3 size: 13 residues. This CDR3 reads CASSSGPGEKLFF. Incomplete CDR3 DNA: TGCGCCAGCAGCTCCGGACCGGGGGAAAAA.

The CDR3 region is CASSPLDRAATEAFF. The CDR3 DNA, read in part, is TGTGCCAGCAGCCCCCTCGACAGGGCGGCCACTGAA. The chain couples TRBV7-9 to TRBJ1-1; TRBD1 matches 7 bases. Read coverage stops 3 residues before the CDR3 terminus; the germline J gene supplies the remainder. The germline V gene encodes CDR1 SEHNR and CDR2 FQNEAQ (reference sequence). The junction had 10 bases not matched to a gene; V was cut back by 5 bases and J by 4 bases. The CDR3 consists of 15 residues.

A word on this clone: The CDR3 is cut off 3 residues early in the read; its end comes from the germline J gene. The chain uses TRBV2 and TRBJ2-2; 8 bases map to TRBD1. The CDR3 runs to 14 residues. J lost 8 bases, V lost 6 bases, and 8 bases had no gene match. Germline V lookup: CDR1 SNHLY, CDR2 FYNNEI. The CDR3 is CASSETGATGELFF. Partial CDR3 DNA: TGTGCCAGCAGCGAGACAGGGGCCACAGGGGAG.

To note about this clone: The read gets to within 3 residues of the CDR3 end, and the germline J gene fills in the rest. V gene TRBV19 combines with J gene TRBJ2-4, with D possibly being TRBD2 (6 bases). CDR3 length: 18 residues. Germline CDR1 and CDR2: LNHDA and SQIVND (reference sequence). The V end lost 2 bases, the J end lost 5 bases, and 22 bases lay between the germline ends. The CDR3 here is CASSIWGLPSKGQNIQYF. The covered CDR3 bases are TGTGCCAGTAGTATATGGGGACTCCCTTCGAAGGGCCAAAACATT.

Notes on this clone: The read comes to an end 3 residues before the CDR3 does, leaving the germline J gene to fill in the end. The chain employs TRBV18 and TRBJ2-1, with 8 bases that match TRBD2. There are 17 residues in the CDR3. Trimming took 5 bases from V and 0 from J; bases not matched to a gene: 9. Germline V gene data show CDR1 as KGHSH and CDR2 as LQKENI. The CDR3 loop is CASSGAGGLSSYNEQFF. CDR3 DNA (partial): TGTGCCAGCTCAGGGGCGGGGGGCTTGAGCTCCTACAATGAG. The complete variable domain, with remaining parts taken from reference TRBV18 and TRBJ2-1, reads NAGVMQNPRHLVRRRGQEARLRCSPMKGHSHVYWYRQLPEEGLKFMVYLQKENIIDESGMPKERFSAEFPKEGPSILRIQQVVRGDSAAYFCASSGAGGLSSYNEQFFGPGTRLTVL.

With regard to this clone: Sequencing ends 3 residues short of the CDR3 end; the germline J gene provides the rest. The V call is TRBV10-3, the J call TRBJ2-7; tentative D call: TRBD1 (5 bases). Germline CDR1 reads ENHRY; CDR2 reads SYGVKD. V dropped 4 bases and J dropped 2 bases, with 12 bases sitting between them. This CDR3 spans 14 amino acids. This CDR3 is CAISGQGATYEQYF. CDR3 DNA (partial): TGTGCCATCAGTGGACAAGGGGCCACCTACGAG.

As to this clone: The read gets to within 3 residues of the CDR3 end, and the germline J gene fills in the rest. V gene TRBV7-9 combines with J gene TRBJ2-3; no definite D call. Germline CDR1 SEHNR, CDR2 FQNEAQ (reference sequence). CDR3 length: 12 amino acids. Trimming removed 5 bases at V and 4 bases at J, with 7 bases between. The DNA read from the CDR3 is TGTGCCAGCAGCCCTCAGGCAGATACG. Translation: CASSPQADT. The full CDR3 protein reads CASSPQADTQYF.

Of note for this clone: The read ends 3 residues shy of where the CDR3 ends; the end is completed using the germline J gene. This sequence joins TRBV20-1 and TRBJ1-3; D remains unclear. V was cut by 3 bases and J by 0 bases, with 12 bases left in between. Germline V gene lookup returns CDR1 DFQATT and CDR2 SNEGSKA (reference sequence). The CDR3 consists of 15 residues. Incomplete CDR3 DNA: TGCAGTGCTAGTGGTGGCCATCTCTCTGGAAACACC. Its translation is CSASGGHLSGNT. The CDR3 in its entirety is CSASGGHLSGNTIYF.

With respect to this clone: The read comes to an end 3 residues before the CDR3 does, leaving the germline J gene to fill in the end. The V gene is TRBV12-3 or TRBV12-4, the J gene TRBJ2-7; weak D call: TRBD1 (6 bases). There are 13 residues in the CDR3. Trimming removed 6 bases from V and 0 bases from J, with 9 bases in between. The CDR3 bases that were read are TGTGCCAGCAGGCAGGGGATCTCCTACGAG. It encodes CASRQGISYE. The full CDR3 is CASRQGISYEQYF.

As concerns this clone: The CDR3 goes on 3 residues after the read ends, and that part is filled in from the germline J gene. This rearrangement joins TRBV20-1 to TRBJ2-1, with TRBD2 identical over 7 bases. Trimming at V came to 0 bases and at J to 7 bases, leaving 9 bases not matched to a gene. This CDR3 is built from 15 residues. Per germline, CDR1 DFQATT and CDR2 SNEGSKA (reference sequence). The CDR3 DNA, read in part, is TGCAGTGCTAGAGATCCCGCGGGGGAGTTAAATGAG. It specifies CSARDPAGELNE. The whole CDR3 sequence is CSARDPAGELNEQFF.

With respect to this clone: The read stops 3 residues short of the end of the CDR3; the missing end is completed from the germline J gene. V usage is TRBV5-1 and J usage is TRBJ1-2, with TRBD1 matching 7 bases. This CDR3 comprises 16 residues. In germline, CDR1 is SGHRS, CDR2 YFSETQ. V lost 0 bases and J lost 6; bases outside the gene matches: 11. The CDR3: CASSLEGQTPANGYTF. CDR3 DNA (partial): TGCGCCAGCAGCTTGGAGGGACAGACACCCGCTAATGGC.